Listed below are T cell receptor beta chains from one sample, sequenced in a study of identical twins. Using its own MiXCR run on the 5' RACE reads, TCRdb lists one record per CDR3 protein. The data show hundreds of thousands of distinct CDR3 sequences, 18% seen once. The data were also submitted as part of a second study, on T cells expressing NK-cell markers.

Sequenced sample: PBMCs. The receptors were sampled from a woman between 18 and 29 years old in good health. CDR3s include the opening cysteine and the closing phenylalanine or tryptophan.

TRBV6-1	TRBJ2-7	CASSEALVGTYEQYF
TRBV6-2/TRBV6-3	TRBJ1-2	CASSWGQEYGYTF
TRBV7-8	TRBJ2-7	CASSPTFNEQYF
TRBV18	TRBJ2-7	CASSLDGGREQYF
TRBV20-1	TRBJ2-3	CSAFTSQSTDTQYF
TRBV15	TRBJ1-1	CATSRVGMREAFF
TRBV6-4	TRBJ2-2	CASSIQPLGGTGELFF
TRBV12-3/TRBV12-4	TRBJ2-1	CASSFGTSSDEQFF
TRBV5-1	TRBJ2-1	CASSLVASGGDNEQFF
TRBV7-2	TRBJ2-3	CASSPHGQGGDTQYF
TRBV20-1	TRBJ2-1	CSAWTSGVNNEQFF
TRBV20-1	TRBJ2-6	CSASGTSSSGANVLTF
TRBV7-2	TRBJ1-1	CASSLLQGDTEAFF
TRBV7-2	TRBJ2-3	CASSSFTADTQYF
TRBV10-3	TRBJ2-7	CAIQGQGADEQYF
TRBV29-1	TRBJ1-5	CSVKDGGQPQHF
TRBV20-1	TRBJ2-4	CSAPGGRAKNIQYF
TRBV12-3/TRBV12-4	TRBJ2-7	CASSYDVTYEQYF
TRBV7-3	TRBJ2-5	CASSLWVGSGPETQYF
TRBV29-1	TRBJ2-7	CSVEQGAEQYF
TRBV20-1	TRBJ2-1	CSARPGGSENEQFF
TRBV12-3/TRBV12-4	TRBJ1-6	CASSLVARNSPLHF
TRBV7-2	TRBJ2-1	CASSSTSGRVNEQFF
TRBV6-5	TRBJ2-1	CASVQSGRAYEQFF
TRBV10-2	TRBJ2-3	CASRRGDLTDTQYF